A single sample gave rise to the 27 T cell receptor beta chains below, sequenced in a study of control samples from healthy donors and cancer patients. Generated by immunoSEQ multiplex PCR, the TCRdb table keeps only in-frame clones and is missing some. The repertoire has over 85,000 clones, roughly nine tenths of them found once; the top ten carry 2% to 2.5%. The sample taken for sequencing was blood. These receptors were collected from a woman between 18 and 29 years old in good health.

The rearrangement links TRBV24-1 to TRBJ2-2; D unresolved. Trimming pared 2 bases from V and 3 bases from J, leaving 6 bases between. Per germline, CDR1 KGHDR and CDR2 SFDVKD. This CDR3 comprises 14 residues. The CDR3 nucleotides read TGTGCCACCAGTGATTACAGATACACCGGGGAGCTGTTTTTT. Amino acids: CATSDYRYTGELFF.

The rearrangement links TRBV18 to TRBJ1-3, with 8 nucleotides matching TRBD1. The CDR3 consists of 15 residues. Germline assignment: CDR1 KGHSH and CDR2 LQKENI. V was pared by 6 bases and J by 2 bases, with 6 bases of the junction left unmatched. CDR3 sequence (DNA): TGTGCCAGCTCCCGAAAACAGGGGGCTGGAAACACCATATATTTT. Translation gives CASSRKQGAGNTIYF.

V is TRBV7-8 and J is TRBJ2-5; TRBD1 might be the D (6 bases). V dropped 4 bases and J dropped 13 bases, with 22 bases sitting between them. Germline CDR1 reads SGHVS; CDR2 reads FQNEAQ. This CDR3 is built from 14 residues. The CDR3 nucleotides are TGTGCCAGCAGCTCCCGGGACACTGCCGGGAATCCGTACTTC. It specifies CASSSRDTAGNPYF. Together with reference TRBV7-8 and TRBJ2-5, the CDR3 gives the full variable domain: GAGVSQSPRYKVAKRGQDVALRCDPISGHVSLFWYQQALGQGPEFLTYFQNEAQLDKSGLPSDRFFAERPEGSVSTLKIQRTQQEDSAVYLCASSSRDTAGNPYFGPGTRLLVL.

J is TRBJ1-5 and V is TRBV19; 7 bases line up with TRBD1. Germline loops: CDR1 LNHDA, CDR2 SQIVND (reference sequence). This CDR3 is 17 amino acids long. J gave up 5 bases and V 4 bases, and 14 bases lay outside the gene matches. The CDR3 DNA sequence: TGTGCCAGTAGTACATCGACAGGGAAAGCTCATCATCAGCCCCAGCATTTT. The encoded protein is CASSTSTGKAHHQPQHF.

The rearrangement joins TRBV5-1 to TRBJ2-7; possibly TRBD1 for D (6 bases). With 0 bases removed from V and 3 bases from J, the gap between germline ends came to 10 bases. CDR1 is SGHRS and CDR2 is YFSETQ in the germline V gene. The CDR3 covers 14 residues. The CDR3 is CASSLDLDSYEQYF. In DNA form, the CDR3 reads TGCGCCAGCAGCTTGGATCTGGACAGCTACGAGCAGTACTTC. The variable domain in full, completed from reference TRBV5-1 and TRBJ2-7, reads KAGVTQTPRYLIKTRGQQVTLSCSPISGHRSVSWYQQTPGQGLQFLFEYFSETQRNKGNFPGRFSGRQFSNSRSEMNVSTLELGDSALYLCASSLDLDSYEQYFGPGTRLTVT.

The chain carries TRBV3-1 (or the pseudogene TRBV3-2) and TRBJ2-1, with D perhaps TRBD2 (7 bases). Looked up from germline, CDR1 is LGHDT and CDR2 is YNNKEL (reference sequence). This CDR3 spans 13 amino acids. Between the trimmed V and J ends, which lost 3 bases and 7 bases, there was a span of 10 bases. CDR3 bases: TGTGCCAGCAGCCAGGGGAGGGGGAATGAGCAGTTCTTC. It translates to CASSQGRGNEQFF.

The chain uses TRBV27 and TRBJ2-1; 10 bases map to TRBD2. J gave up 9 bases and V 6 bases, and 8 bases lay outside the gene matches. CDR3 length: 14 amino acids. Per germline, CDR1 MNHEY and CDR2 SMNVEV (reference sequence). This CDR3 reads CASSRLAGAPEQFF. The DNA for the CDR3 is TGTGCCAGCAGCAGACTAGCGGGCGCGCCTGAGCAGTTCTTC.

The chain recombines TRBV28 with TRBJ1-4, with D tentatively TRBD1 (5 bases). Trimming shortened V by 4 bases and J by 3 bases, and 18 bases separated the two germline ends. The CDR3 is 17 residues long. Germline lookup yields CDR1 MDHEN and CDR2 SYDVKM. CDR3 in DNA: TGTGCCAGCAGTTCCGGGGGAATAGACGGGTCTAATGAAAAACTGTTTTTT. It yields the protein CASSSGGIDGSNEKLFF.

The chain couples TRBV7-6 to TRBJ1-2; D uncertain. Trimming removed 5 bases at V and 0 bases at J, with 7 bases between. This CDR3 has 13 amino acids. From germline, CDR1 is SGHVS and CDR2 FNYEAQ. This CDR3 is CASSPRTNYGYTF. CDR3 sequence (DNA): TGTGCCAGCAGCCCCCGAACTAACTATGGCTACACCTTC.

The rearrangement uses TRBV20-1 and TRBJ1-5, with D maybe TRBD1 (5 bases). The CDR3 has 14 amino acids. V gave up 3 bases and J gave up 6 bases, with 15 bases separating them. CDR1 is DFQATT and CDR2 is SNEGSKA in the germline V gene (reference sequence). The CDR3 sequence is CSASAGMVGQPQHF. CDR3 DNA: TGCAGTGCTAGTGCAGGGATGGTAGGTCAGCCCCAGCATTTT.

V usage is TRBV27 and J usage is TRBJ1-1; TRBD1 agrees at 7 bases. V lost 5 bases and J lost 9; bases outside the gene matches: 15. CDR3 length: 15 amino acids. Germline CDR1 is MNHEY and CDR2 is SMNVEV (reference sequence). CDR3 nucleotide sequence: TGTGCCAGCAGTCCATCGGACAGGCTCCTTCCCAAAGCTTTCTTT. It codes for CASSPSDRLLPKAFF.

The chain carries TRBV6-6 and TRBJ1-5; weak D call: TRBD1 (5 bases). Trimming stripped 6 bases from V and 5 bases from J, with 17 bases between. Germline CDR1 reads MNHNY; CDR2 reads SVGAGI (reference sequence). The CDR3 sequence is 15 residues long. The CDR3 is CASSFGASYDQPQHF. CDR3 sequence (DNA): TGTGCCAGCAGCTTTGGGGCCTCGTACGATCAGCCCCAGCATTTT.

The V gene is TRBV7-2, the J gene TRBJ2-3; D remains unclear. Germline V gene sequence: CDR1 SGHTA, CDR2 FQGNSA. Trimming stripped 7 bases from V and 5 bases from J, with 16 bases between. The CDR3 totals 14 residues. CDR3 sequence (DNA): TGTGCCAGCACCTCACTGAGGATGATAGATACGCAGTATTTT. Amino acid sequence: CASTSLRMIDTQYF.

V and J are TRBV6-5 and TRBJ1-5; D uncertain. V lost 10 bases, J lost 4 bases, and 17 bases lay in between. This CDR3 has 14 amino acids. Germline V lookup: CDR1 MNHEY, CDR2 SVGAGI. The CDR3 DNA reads TGTGCCACCCAGAGGGATAGCGGGAATCAGCCCCAGCATTTT. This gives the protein CATQRDSGNQPQHF.

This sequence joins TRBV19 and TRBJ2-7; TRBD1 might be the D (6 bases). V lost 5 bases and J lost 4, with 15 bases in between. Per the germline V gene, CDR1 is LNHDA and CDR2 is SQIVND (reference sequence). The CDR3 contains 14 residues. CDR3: CASSEPQGVYEQYF. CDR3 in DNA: TGTGCCAGTAGTGAACCACAGGGTGTGTACGAGCAGTACTTC.

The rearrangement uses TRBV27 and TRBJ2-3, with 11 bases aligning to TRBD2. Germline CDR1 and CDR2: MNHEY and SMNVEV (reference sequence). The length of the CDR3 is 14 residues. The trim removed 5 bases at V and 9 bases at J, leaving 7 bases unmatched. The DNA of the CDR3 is TGTGCCAGCAGTGCAACCGGGACTAGCGGCACGCAGTATTTT. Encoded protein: CASSATGTSGTQYF.

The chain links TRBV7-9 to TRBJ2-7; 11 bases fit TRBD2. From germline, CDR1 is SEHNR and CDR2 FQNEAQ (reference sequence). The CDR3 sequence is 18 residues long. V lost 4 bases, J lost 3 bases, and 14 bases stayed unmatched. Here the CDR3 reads CASSYLSGGVVIHYEQYF. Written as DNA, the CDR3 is TGTGCCAGCAGCTACCTTAGCGGGGGGGTAGTCATACACTACGAGCAGTACTTC. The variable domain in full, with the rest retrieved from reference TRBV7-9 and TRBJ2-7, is DTGVSQNPRHKITKRGQNVTFRCDPISEHNRLYWYRQTLGQGPEFLTYFQNEAQLEKSRLLSDRFSAERPKGSFSTLEIQRTEQGDSAMYLCASSYLSGGVVIHYEQYFGPGTRLTVT.

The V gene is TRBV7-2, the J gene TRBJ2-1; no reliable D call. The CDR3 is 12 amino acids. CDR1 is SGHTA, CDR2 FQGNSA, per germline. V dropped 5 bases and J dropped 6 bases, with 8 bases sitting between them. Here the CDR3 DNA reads TGTGCCAGCAGCCCCCCCAGCAATGAGCAGTTCTTC. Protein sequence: CASSPPSNEQFF.

The CDR3 nucleotides are TGCAGCGCCACAAACAGGGGCACTGAAGCTTTCTTT. Residues: CSATNRGTEAFF. V gene TRBV29-1 combines with J gene TRBJ1-1, with 7 positions matching TRBD1. There are 12 residues in the CDR3. Germline V CDR1 and CDR2: SQVTM, ANQGSEA. Germline trimming cut 7 bases from V and 4 bases from J; bases unmatched to any gene: 6.

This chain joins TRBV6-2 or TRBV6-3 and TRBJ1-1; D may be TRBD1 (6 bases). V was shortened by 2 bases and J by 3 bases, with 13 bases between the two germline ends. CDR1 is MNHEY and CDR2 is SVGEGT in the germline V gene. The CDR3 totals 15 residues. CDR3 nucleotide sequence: TGTGCCAGCAGTTACGGGGCAAGGGGGTACACTGAAGCTTTCTTT. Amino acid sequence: CASSYGARGYTEAFF.

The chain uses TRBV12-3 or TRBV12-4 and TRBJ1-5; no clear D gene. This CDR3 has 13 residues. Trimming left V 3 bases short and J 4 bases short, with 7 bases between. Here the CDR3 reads CASSFTGNQPQHF. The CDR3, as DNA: TGTGCCAGCAGTTTTACGGGAAATCAGCCCCAGCATTTT.

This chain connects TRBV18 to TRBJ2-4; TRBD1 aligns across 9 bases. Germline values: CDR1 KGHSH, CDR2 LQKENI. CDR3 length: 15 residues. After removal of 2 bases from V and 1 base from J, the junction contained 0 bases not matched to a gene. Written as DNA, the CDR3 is TGTGCCAGCTCACCAGGACAGGGGGCCAAAAACATTCAGTACTTC. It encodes CASSPGQGAKNIQYF.

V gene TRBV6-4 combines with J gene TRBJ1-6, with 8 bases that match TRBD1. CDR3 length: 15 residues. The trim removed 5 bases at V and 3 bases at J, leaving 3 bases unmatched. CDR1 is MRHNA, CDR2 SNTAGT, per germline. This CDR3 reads CASSPGQDYNSPLHF. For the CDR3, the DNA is TGTGCCAGCAGTCCGGGACAGGACTATAATTCACCCCTCCACTTT.

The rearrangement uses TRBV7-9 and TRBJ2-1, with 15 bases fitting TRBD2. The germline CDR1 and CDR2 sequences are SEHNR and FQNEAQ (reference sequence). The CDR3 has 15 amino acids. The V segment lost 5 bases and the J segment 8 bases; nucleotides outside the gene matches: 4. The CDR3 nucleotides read TGTGCCAGCAGCCCCCGGACTAGCGGGAGGGATGAGCAGTTCTTC. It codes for CASSPRTSGRDEQFF.

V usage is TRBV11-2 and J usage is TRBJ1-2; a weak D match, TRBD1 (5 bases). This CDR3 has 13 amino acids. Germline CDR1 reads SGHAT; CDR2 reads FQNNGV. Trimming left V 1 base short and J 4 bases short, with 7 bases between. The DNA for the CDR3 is TGTGCCAGCAGCTTAGTTCAGGGCTATGGCTACACCTTC. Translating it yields CASSLVQGYGYTF.

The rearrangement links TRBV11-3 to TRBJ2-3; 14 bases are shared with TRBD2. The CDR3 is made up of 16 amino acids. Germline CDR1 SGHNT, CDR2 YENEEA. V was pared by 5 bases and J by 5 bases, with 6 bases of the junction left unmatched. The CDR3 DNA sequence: TGTGCCAGCAGCCAGACTAGCGGGAGGGCCATAGATACGCAGTATTTT. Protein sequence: CASSQTSGRAIDTQYF.

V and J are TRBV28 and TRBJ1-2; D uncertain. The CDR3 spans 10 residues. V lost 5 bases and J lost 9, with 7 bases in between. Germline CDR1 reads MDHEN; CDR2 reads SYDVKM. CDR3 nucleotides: TGTGCCAGCAGTGCAGAGAGCTACACCTTC. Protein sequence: CASSAESYTF.